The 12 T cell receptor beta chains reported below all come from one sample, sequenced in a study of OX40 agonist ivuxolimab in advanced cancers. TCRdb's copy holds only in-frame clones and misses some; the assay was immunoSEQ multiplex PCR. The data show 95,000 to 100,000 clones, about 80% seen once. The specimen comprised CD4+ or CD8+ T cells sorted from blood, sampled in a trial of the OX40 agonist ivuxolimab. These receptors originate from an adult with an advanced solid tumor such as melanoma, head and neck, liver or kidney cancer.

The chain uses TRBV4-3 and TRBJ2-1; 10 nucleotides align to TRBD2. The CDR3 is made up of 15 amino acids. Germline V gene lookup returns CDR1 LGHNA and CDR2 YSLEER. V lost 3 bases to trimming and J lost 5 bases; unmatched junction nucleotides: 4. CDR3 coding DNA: TGCGCCAGCAGCCAGGGACTAGCGAGTGACAATGAGCAGTTCTTC. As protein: CASSQGLASDNEQFF.

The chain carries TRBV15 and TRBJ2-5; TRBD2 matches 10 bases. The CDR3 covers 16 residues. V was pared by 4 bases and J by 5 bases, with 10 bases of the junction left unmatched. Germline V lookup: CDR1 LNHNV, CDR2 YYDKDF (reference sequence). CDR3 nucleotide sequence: TGTGCCACCAGCATAGAGAAAGCGGGAGGGCTGGAGACCCAGTACTTC. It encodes CATSIEKAGGLETQYF.

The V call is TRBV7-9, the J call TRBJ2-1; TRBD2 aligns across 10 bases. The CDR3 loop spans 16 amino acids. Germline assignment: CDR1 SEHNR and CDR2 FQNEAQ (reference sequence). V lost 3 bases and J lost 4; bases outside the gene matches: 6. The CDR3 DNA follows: TGTGCCAGCAGCTTTCTAGCGGGAGTGGGGTACAATGAGCAGTTCTTC. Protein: CASSFLAGVGYNEQFF.

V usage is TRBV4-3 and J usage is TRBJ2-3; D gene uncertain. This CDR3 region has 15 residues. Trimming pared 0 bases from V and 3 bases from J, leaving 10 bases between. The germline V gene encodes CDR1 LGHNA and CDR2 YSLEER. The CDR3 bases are TGCGCCAGCAGCCAAGAAGGAGATTGGACAGATACGCAGTATTTT. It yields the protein CASSQEGDWTDTQYF.

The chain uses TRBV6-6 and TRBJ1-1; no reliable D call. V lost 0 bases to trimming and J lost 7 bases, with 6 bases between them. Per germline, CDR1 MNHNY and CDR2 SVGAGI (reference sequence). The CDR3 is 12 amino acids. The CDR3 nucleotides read TGTGCCAGCAGTTACTCCGAAGATGAAGCTTTCTTT. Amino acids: CASSYSEDEAFF.

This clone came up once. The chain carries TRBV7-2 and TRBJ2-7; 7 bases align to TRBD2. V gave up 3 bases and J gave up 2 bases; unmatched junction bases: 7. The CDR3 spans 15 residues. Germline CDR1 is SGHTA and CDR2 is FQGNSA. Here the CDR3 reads CASSFGLAEAYEQYF. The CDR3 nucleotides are TGTGCCAGCAGCTTCGGGCTAGCGGAGGCCTACGAGCAGTACTTC.

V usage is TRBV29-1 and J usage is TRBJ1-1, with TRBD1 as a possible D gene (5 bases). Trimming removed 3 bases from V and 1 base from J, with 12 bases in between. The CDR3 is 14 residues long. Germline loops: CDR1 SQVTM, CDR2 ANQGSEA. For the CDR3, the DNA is TGCAGCGTTGATGCCAGGGTTGGGAACACTGAAGCTTTCTTT. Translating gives CSVDARVGNTEAFF.

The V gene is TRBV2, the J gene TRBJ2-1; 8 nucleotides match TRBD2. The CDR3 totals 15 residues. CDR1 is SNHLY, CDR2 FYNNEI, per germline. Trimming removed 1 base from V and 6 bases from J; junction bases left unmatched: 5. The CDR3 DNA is TGTGCCAGCAGTGAAGAGTGGCTAGCGGGCAATGAGCAGTTCTTC. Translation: CASSEEWLAGNEQFF.

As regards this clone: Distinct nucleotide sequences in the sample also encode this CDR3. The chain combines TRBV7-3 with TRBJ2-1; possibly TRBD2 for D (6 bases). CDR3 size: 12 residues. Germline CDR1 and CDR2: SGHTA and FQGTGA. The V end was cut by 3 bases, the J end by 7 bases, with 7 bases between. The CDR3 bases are TGTGCCAGCAGCTTTAGCGGTAATGAGCAGTTCTTC. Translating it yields CASSFSGNEQFF.

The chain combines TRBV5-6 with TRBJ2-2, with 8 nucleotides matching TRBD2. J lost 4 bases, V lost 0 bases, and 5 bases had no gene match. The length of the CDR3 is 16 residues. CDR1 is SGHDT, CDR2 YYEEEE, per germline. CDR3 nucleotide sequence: TGTGCCAGCAGCTTGGAAGCGGGAGTGAGCACCGGGGAGCTGTTTTTT. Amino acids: CASSLEAGVSTGELFF.

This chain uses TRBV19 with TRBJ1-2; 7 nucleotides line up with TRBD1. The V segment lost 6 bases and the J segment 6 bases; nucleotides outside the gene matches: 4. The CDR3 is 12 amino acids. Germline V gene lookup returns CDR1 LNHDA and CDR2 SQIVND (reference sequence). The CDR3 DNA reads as TGTGCCAGTAGCCTACAGGGGAATGGCTACACCTTC. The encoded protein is CASSLQGNGYTF. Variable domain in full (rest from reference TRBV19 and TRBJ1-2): DGGITQSPKYLFRKEGQNVTLSCEQNLNHDAMYWYRQDPGQGLRLIYYSQIVNDFQKGDIAEGYSVSREKKESFPLTVTSAQKNPTAFYLCASSLQGNGYTFGSGTRLTVV.

The CDR3 loop is CASNPDSTDTQYF. The CDR3 DNA is TGTGCCAGCAATCCTGACAGCACAGATACGCAGTATTTT. The chain carries TRBV27 and TRBJ2-3; no firm D call. V was clipped by 7 bases and J by 0 bases, with 8 bases between them. The CDR3 runs 13 residues. Germline assignment: CDR1 MNHEY and CDR2 SMNVEV (reference sequence).